The 27 T cell receptor beta chains below come from one sample, sequenced in a study of cytomegalovirus exposure and HLA in healthy donors. Researchers ran the PCR with 60 Vbeta and 13 Jbeta primers. The table came from immunoSEQ multiplex PCR; TCRdb's copy has only in-frame clones and leaves some out. Here the sample spans some 120,000 clones, 60% to 85% being singletons. Sequenced sample: PBMCs. The receptors were sampled from a human donor in good health.

DNA for the CDR3: TGTGCCAGCAGCTTCCGGGCAGATACGCAGTATTTT. Translating it yields CASSFRADTQYF. The chain links TRBV5-4 to TRBJ2-3, with D uncertain. Germline CDR1 reads SGHNT; CDR2 reads YYREEE (reference sequence). There are 12 residues in the CDR3. The germline V and J ends were trimmed by 2 bases and 4 bases, with 5 bases remaining between them.

The V and J genes are TRBV9 and TRBJ1-3, with a possible D match to TRBD1 (6 bases). V gave up 3 bases and J gave up 8 bases, with 12 bases separating them. CDR3 size: 13 residues. The germline gives CDR1 SGDLS, CDR2 YYNGEE. Here the CDR3 DNA reads TGTGCCAGCAGCGACAACAGGGCTGACACCATATATTTT. It specifies CASSDNRADTIYF.

This chain uses TRBV19 with TRBJ1-2; 8 bases fit TRBD1. Germline CDR1 and CDR2: LNHDA and SQIVND (reference sequence). The ends lost 8 bases at V and 2 bases at J; junction bases unmatched: 7. CDR3 length: 14 residues. The CDR3 bases are TGTGCCAGTCGGTCCGCAGGGGGCAACTATGGCTACACCTTC. Translating it yields CASRSAGGNYGYTF.

In its sample, this clone was seen once. The V call is TRBV7-2, the J call TRBJ2-5; 7 nucleotides align to TRBD2. The CDR3 has 14 amino acids. Trimming at V came to 1 base and at J to 3 bases, leaving 2 bases not matched to a gene. The germline gives CDR1 SGHTA, CDR2 FQGNSA. In DNA, the CDR3 is TGTGCCAGCAGCTTAGGAAGCGGGGAAGAGACCCAGTACTTC. Translated: CASSLGSGEETQYF.

V usage is TRBV4-1 and J usage is TRBJ2-1; D call uncertain. With 1 base removed from V and 4 bases from J, the gap between germline ends came to 2 bases. This CDR3 has 12 amino acids. Germline CDR1 is MGHRA and CDR2 is YSYEKL. Written as DNA, the CDR3 is TGCGCCAGCAGCCAAGCTTACAATGAGCAGTTCTTC. This translates into CASSQAYNEQFF.

This chain joins TRBV9 and TRBJ1-3; D possibly corresponds to TRBD1 (5 bases). The CDR3 is 14 amino acids. V dropped 4 bases and J dropped 2 bases, with 10 bases sitting between them. CDR1 and CDR2 (germline): SGDLS, YYNGEE. CDR3 sequence: CASSPGGAGNTIYF. The CDR3, as DNA: TGTGCCAGCAGCCCGGGAGGGGCTGGAAACACCATATATTTT.

The sample holds one count of this clone. The chain couples TRBV5-6 to TRBJ1-1; D is perhaps TRBD1 (6 bases). From germline, CDR1 is SGHDT and CDR2 YYEEEE. CDR3 size: 15 residues. Trimming removed 6 bases from V and 3 bases from J, with 18 bases in between. Written as DNA, the CDR3 is TGTGCCAGCATCATATCCGGGGGGCGCGACACTGAAGCTTTCTTT. It specifies CASIISGGRDTEAFF.

Comments on this clone: The junction departs from germline at one end; a sequencing error may be responsible. This specimen includes other DNA sequences encoding the same CDR3. This chain joins TRBV7-9 and TRBJ1-1, with D uncertain. From germline, CDR1 is SEHNR and CDR2 FQNEAQ (reference sequence). The CDR3 spans 12 residues. The CDR3 DNA reads TGTTCCAGCAGCTTAGGCGGAACTGAAGCTTTCTTT. Translated, it gives CSSSLGGTEAFF.

The chain recombines TRBV10-2 with TRBJ2-5; the D is unclear. The CDR3 has 15 residues. Germline lookup yields CDR1 WSHSY and CDR2 SAAADI. Trimming shortened V by 5 bases and J by 1 base, and 14 bases separated the two germline ends. Written as DNA, the CDR3 is TGCGCCAGCAGTCTTTTTCCAAGCCCCCAAGAGACCCAGTACTTC. Its translation is CASSLFPSPQETQYF.

The chain uses TRBV7-9 and TRBJ1-4, with 7 bases identical to TRBD1. This CDR3 is 14 amino acids long. Germline CDR1 SEHNR, CDR2 FQNEAQ (reference sequence). Trimming took 1 base from V and 8 from J; bases not matched to a gene: 4. CDR3 region: CASSLEGAVEKLFF. In DNA, the CDR3 is TGTGCCAGCAGCTTAGAGGGGGCGGTGGAAAAACTGTTTTTT.

This chain connects TRBV6-5 to TRBJ1-3; D uncertain. The germline V gene has CDR1 MNHEY and CDR2 SVGAGI. V lost 4 bases to trimming and J lost 6 bases, with 4 bases between them. The CDR3 covers 11 residues. The CDR3 DNA sequence: TGTGCCAGCAGTTCAATAAACACCATATATTTT. Protein: CASSSINTIYF.

This chain links TRBV5-1 with TRBJ2-3; 8 bases line up with TRBD2. V trimming: 4 bases; J trimming: 2 bases; junction bases outside the gene matches: 6. Germline CDR1 SGHRS, CDR2 YFSETQ. The CDR3 has 15 residues. CDR3 sequence (DNA): TGCGCCAGCAGCGTCCAGCGGGGGATCACAGATACGCAGTATTTT. Its protein is CASSVQRGITDTQYF.

The V and J genes are TRBV19 and TRBJ2-7; TRBD1 matches 9 bases. The V gene end was trimmed by 5 bases and the J gene end by 6 bases; junction bases not matched to a gene: 11. CDR1 is LNHDA and CDR2 is SQIVND in the germline V gene (reference sequence). CDR3 length equals 15 residues. The CDR3, as DNA: TGTGCCAGTAGTCGCCGGGACAGGGAAGTGGTCGAGCAGTACTTC. It yields the protein CASSRRDREVVEQYF.

This chain links TRBV6-6 with TRBJ1-1, with D tentatively TRBD1 (5 bases). Germline V gene lookup returns CDR1 MNHNY and CDR2 SVGAGI (reference sequence). This CDR3 contains 10 residues. The V gene lost 8 bases and the J gene lost 8 bases, with 9 bases spanning the gap. The CDR3 loop reads CASVNREAFF. Here the CDR3 DNA reads TGTGCCAGCGTGAACAGGGAAGCTTTCTTT.

The V gene is TRBV19, the J gene TRBJ2-3; D may be TRBD2 (6 bases). The CDR3 runs to 14 residues. Trimming took 6 bases from V and 3 from J, leaving 13 bases between them. The V gene's germline CDR1 is LNHDA and CDR2 SQIVND (reference sequence). CDR3 in DNA: TGTGCCAGTAGCTCGCAGGGAGGTACAGATACGCAGTATTTT. This sequence encodes CASSSQGGTDTQYF. The full variable domain, completed using reference TRBV19 and TRBJ2-3, is DGGITQSPKYLFRKEGQNVTLSCEQNLNHDAMYWYRQDPGQGLRLIYYSQIVNDFQKGDIAEGYSVSREKKESFPLTVTSAQKNPTAFYLCASSSQGGTDTQYFGPGTRLTVL.

V and J are TRBV7-9 and TRBJ2-5; perhaps TRBD2 as D (6 bases). The CDR3 covers 15 residues. The ends were cut back, 0 bases at V and 4 bases at J, with 12 bases in the middle. Germline V gene sequence: CDR1 SEHNR, CDR2 FQNEAQ (reference sequence). CDR3 nucleotide sequence: TGTGCCAGCAGCTTAGCCGGGACTCCCAGAGAGACCCAGTACTTC. It translates to CASSLAGTPRETQYF.

The chain couples TRBV7-3 to TRBJ2-3; TRBD2 agrees at 8 bases. The CDR3 is 15 residues long. The V gene end was trimmed by 3 bases and the J gene end by 2 bases; junction bases not matched to a gene: 4. CDR1 SGHTA and CDR2 FQGTGA come from the germline V gene. The CDR3 loop is CASSFSGALTDTQYF. The CDR3, as DNA: TGTGCCAGCAGCTTTAGCGGGGCCCTCACAGATACGCAGTATTTT.

The chain employs TRBV6-1 and TRBJ1-2; D gene unclear. The CDR3 totals 14 residues. Per germline, CDR1 MNHNS and CDR2 SASEGT. V was pared by 1 base and J by 5 bases, with 11 bases between. This CDR3 reads CASSEDRGRYGYTF. In DNA form, the CDR3 reads TGTGCCAGCAGTGAAGATAGAGGTCGATATGGCTACACCTTC.

The chain is built from TRBV7-6 and TRBJ2-5; TRBD1 agrees at 8 bases. Germline CDR1 reads SGHVS; CDR2 reads FNYEAQ. V was pared by 1 base and J by 5 bases, with 6 bases of the junction left unmatched. The CDR3 spans 15 residues. The CDR3 DNA reads TGTGCCAGCAGCTTAGGTTCAGGGGGCGGGGAGACCCAGTACTTC. This encodes CASSLGSGGGETQYF.

The gene calls are TRBV7-3 and TRBJ2-3; 10 bases align to TRBD2. Germline assignment: CDR1 SGHTA and CDR2 FQGTGA. This CDR3 spans 15 amino acids. After removal of 2 bases from V and 6 bases from J, the junction contained 5 bases not matched to a gene. CDR3: CASSLLAGGGDTQYF. The CDR3 DNA follows: TGTGCCAGCAGCTTATTAGCGGGGGGTGGTGATACGCAGTATTTT.

This clone appeared a single time. The V call is TRBV7-8, the J call TRBJ2-7; 8 nucleotides align to TRBD1. Germline V lookup: CDR1 SGHVS, CDR2 FQNEAQ. The CDR3 runs to 16 residues. The trim removed 5 bases at V and 1 base at J, leaving 10 bases unmatched. This CDR3 is CASSLLGDRPSYEQYF. The CDR3 nucleotides are TGTGCCAGCAGCCTTCTCGGGGACAGGCCTTCCTACGAGCAGTACTTC.

V usage is TRBV28 and J usage is TRBJ1-1; weak D call: TRBD1 (6 bases). This CDR3 is built from 11 residues. The germline V gene has CDR1 MDHEN and CDR2 SYDVKM. V gave up 6 bases and J gave up 10 bases, with 12 bases separating them. The CDR3 reads CASSIQGLAFF. DNA of the CDR3: TGTGCCAGCAGCATACAGGGATTAGCTTTCTTT.

The chain carries TRBV2 and TRBJ2-7; TRBD2 might be the D (5 bases). Germline V gene data show CDR1 as SNHLY and CDR2 as FYNNEI. V lost 7 bases, J lost 7 bases, and 14 bases lay in between. The CDR3 sequence is 12 residues long. CDR3 loop: CASKLGRREQYF. In DNA, the CDR3 is TGTGCCAGCAAGCTGGGCCGGAGGGAGCAGTACTTC.

The chain links TRBV18 to TRBJ2-1, with 8 bases identical to TRBD1. Germline lookup yields CDR1 KGHSH and CDR2 LQKENI. The CDR3 runs to 16 residues. J was trimmed by 2 bases and V by 1 base; bases with no gene match: 4. The CDR3: CASSPQGDRPYNEQFF. The CDR3 DNA sequence: TGTGCCAGCTCACCACAGGGGGACAGGCCCTACAATGAGCAGTTCTTC.

V gene TRBV19 combines with J gene TRBJ1-5; D is unclear. Germline-derived CDR1 and CDR2 are LNHDA and SQIVND (reference sequence). The CDR3 has 12 amino acids. The ends were cut back, 3 bases at V and 6 bases at J, with 6 bases in the middle. As DNA, the CDR3 is TGTGCCAGTAGTATTGGAGCTCAGCCCCAGCATTTT. Translating it yields CASSIGAQPQHF.

This chain links TRBV19 with TRBJ2-1, with 10 bases aligning to TRBD2. Trimming took 1 base from V and 9 from J; bases not matched to a gene: 9. CDR3 size: 16 residues. Per germline, CDR1 LNHDA and CDR2 SQIVND (reference sequence). The CDR3 here is CASSIVSLAGEGEQFF. In DNA form, the CDR3 reads TGTGCCAGTAGTATAGTGTCCCTAGCGGGGGAGGGTGAGCAGTTCTTC. Filled out from reference TRBV19 and TRBJ2-1, the complete variable domain reads DGGITQSPKYLFRKEGQNVTLSCEQNLNHDAMYWYRQDPGQGLRLIYYSQIVNDFQKGDIAEGYSVSREKKESFPLTVTSAQKNPTAFYLCASSIVSLAGEGEQFFGPGTRLTVL.

The chain joins TRBV27 to TRBJ2-3; 8 bases agree with TRBD2. Germline CDR1 reads MNHEY; CDR2 reads SMNVEV (reference sequence). This CDR3 contains 14 residues. The ends lost 3 bases at V and 5 bases at J; junction bases unmatched: 4. CDR3 residues: CASSFGGAVDTQYF. The DNA of the CDR3 is TGTGCCAGCAGTTTCGGGGGGGCCGTAGATACGCAGTATTTT.